This note documents a single T cell receptor (beta chain) sequence. Its antigen is unknown. These data come from a study of identical twins. Study-wide findings and caveats: Weaker excess twin sharing was observed in beta out-of-frame sequences.

Template switching added a universal primer site; cDNA carried unique molecular identifiers. TCRdb reanalysed the 5' RACE reads using MiXCR and keeps one entry per CDR3 protein. Of hundreds of thousands of distinct CDR3 sequences in the sample, more than 6.5% were seen once. Only healthy Caucasians were included as donors. From germline, CDR1 is SNHLY and CDR2 FYNNEI. The CDR3 loop spans 14 amino acids. J gave up 9 bases and V 7 bases, and 11 bases lay outside the gene matches. This sample was shared with a second study, whose subject was yellow fever vaccine responses in identical twins. That investigation notes: Reportedly, the response of twins' T cells to the vaccine seemed partly convergent, partly personalized.

The chain links TRBV2 to TRBJ1-1, with 10 nucleotides matching TRBD1. Sequenced input: memory (CD45RO+) T cells sorted from blood. This receptor was obtained from a woman aged 18-29 years in good health. The CDR3 spells CASTKTGTGEKAFF. The CDR3 DNA follows: TGTGCCAGCACCAAAACCGGGACAGGGGAAAAAGCTTTCTTT.